This entry concerns a single T cell receptor (beta chain). The data originate from a study of control samples from healthy donors and cancer patients. The CDR3 is 19 amino acids. CDR1 is LGHNA and CDR2 is YNFKEQ in the germline V gene. V was pared by 0 bases and J by 0 bases, with 19 bases between. This table comes from immunoSEQ multiplex PCR, and its TCRdb copy is limited to in-frame clones, with some not included. This sample carries about 120,000 clones, over 90% of them seen once, and the ten largest clones take about 2.5%. This TCR came from a man under 40 in good health. The chain couples TRBV4-2 to TRBJ2-3; D is perhaps TRBD2 (6 bases). Material for sequencing was blood. The CDR3 is CASSQDHWRGGMSTDTQYF. The CDR3 bases are TGTGCCAGCAGCCAAGATCATTGGCGGGGTGGTATGAGCACAGATACGCAGTATTTT.